This T cell receptor (beta chain) was observed in a study of T-cell memory formation after mild COVID-19. Study results and caveats: Clones that got smaller from day 15 to 85 had even CD4/CD8, while clones growing later tipped toward CD4+. Pre-infection memory already had some responding clones, implying cross-reactive memory joined.

TCRdb fed the 5' RACE reads into MiXCR, producing one record per CDR3 protein. This repertoire shows 410,000 or so distinct CDR3 sequences, around 22% found once; its top ten account for over 10%. Germline V lookup: CDR1 SGHRS, CDR2 YFSETQ. V gave up 0 bases and J gave up 0 bases, with 6 bases separating them. The CDR3 is 14 residues long. This clonotype occurred a few times. Its specificity is unknown. The sample was PBMCs or a T cell subset sorted from them (not recorded which). This sequence originates from an adult woman who had mild COVID-19 (a few samples of this study predate the infection). Cell type and time point are not known. The V call is TRBV5-1, the J call TRBJ1-2; no clear D gene. Written as DNA, the CDR3 is TGCGCCAGCAGCTTGGAATCATCTAACTATGGCTACACCTTC. Translating gives CASSLESSNYGYTF.